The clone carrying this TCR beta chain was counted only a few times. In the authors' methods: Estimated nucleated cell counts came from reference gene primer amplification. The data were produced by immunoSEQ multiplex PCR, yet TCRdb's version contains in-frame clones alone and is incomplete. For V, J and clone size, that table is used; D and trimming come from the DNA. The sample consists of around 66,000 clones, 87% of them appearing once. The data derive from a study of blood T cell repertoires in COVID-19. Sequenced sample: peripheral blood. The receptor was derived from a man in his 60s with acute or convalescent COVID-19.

The CDR3 nucleotides read TGCGCCAGCAGCGCGGATCAGGGGGGCTATGGCTACACCTTC. This translates into CASSADQGGYGYTF. The chain joins TRBV5-1 to TRBJ1-2; 7 bases fit TRBD1. V shed 4 bases and J 4 bases; nucleotides not matched to a gene: 7. The CDR3 spans 14 residues. Germline V CDR1 and CDR2: SGHRS, YFSETQ.